The 28 T cell receptor beta chains below come from one sample, sequenced in a study of T cells in tuberculosis. The data were produced by immunoSEQ multiplex PCR, yet TCRdb's version contains in-frame clones alone and is incomplete. Here the sample spans around 38,000 clones, approximately 95% being singletons. The sequenced sample consisted of PBMCs. Receptors were obtained from a donor between 10 and 29 years old with latent tuberculosis or without tuberculosis infection.

The chain joins TRBV30 to TRBJ1-5; a weak D match, TRBD1 (6 bases). The CDR3 contains 14 residues. V lost 4 bases and J 2 bases, leaving 12 bases between the germline ends. Germline V gene sequence: CDR1 GTSNPN, CDR2 SVGIG (reference sequence). The CDR3 spells CAWNTGNGNQPQHF. CDR3 in DNA: TGTGCCTGGAACACAGGGAATGGCAATCAGCCCCAGCATTTT.

This clone was recorded once. The genes are TRBV18 and TRBJ1-4, with 7 bases fitting TRBD1. Germline CDR1 reads KGHSH; CDR2 reads LQKENI. The CDR3 runs to 15 residues. Unmatched junction bases numbered 6, after V lost 3 bases and J lost 5 bases. As DNA, the CDR3 is TGTGCCAGCTCACCCCAAGGGGGCACGAATGAAAAACTGTTTTTT. Translating gives CASSPQGGTNEKLFF. The entire variable domain, with the rest obtained from reference TRBV18 and TRBJ1-4, is as follows: NAGVMQNPRHLVRRRGQEARLRCSPMKGHSHVYWYRQLPEEGLKFMVYLQKENIIDESGMPKERFSAEFPKEGPSILRIQQVVRGDSAAYFCASSPQGGTNEKLFFGSGTQLSVL.

This clone was detected only once. The chain has TRBV30 and TRBJ1-1; D might be TRBD1 (6 bases). Deletions cut 0 bases from V and 0 bases from J, with 14 bases between. The CDR3 contains 16 residues. Germline loops: CDR1 GTSNPN, CDR2 SVGIG (reference sequence). The DNA for the CDR3 is TGTGCCTGGAGTGTATGGGGGGGGCCCATGAACACTGAAGCTTTCTTT. This sequence encodes CAWSVWGGPMNTEAFF.

The chain uses TRBV19 and TRBJ2-7; weak D call: TRBD2 (6 bases). V gave up 7 bases and J gave up 5 bases, with 9 bases separating them. Germline-derived CDR1 and CDR2 are LNHDA and SQIVND (reference sequence). This CDR3 has 11 amino acids. CDR3 protein: CASTEGNEQYF. CDR3 nucleotide sequence: TGTGCCAGTACGGAGGGAAACGAGCAGTACTTC.

The CDR3: CASSPSWVLGQHGYTF. The CDR3 DNA reads TGCGCCAGCAGCCCATCGTGGGTGCTAGGCCAACATGGCTACACCTTC. This rearrangement joins TRBV4-3 to TRBJ1-2; D is ambiguous. This CDR3 comprises 16 residues. Trimming cost V 4 bases and J 6 bases, with 21 bases left between them. CDR1 is LGHNA and CDR2 is YSLEER in the germline V gene.

This sequence joins TRBV27 and TRBJ1-2, with 7 bases that match TRBD1. V shed 8 bases and J 4 bases; nucleotides not matched to a gene: 7. Per germline, CDR1 MNHEY and CDR2 SMNVEV (reference sequence). The length of the CDR3 is 13 residues. CDR3 region: CASSRSGGYGYTF. The CDR3 DNA follows: TGTGCCAGCTCTCGATCAGGGGGCTATGGCTACACCTTC.

The CDR3 DNA reads TGTGCCAGCAGCTCCTACCCTGGGGCAGGGAGGCGTGCGAACACTGAAGCTTTCTTT. The encoded protein is CASSSYPGAGRRANTEAFF. The rearrangement joins TRBV27 to TRBJ1-1; TRBD1 is a possible D gene (5 bases). Germline V lookup: CDR1 MNHEY, CDR2 SMNVEV (reference sequence). This CDR3 spans 19 amino acids. V was pared by 6 bases and J by 1 base, with 27 bases between.

This clone was seen a few times. This chain joins TRBV6-5 and TRBJ1-2; TRBD1 aligns across 8 bases. Looked up from germline, CDR1 is MNHEY and CDR2 is SVGAGI. There are 13 residues in the CDR3. V was pared by 5 bases and J by 8 bases, with 7 bases of the junction left unmatched. The CDR3 spells CASSEQGAQGYTF. The CDR3 DNA follows: TGTGCCAGCAGTGAGCAGGGGGCGCAGGGCTACACCTTC.

This chain links TRBV6-5 with TRBJ2-2; D is unresolved. V lost 0 bases and J 6 bases, leaving 5 bases between the germline ends. Germline V gene sequence: CDR1 MNHEY, CDR2 SVGAGI. CDR3 length: 13 residues. CDR3 amino acids: CASSYSSSGELFF. In DNA, the CDR3 is TGTGCCAGCAGTTACTCCAGTTCCGGGGAGCTGTTTTTT.

V gene TRBV5-1 combines with J gene TRBJ2-7, with D hard to call. The V gene's germline CDR1 is SGHRS and CDR2 YFSETQ. The V end was cut by 5 bases, the J end by 0 bases, with 9 bases between. CDR3 length: 13 amino acids. The CDR3 DNA reads as TGCGCCAGCAGGCAGGTCAGCTCCTACGAGCAGTACTTC. As protein: CASRQVSSYEQYF.

V and J are TRBV11-2 and TRBJ1-1; possible D gene TRBD1, 6 bases. This CDR3 has 16 residues. Trimming took 0 bases from V and 0 from J, leaving 11 bases between them. CDR1 is SGHAT, CDR2 FQNNGV, per germline. This CDR3 reads CASSLEGQMMNTEAFF. The CDR3 DNA sequence: TGTGCCAGCAGCTTAGAGGGACAAATGATGAACACTGAAGCTTTCTTT.

The V and J genes are TRBV19 and TRBJ1-2; TRBD1 might be the D (6 bases). This CDR3 is 13 amino acids long. The V gene lost 2 bases and the J gene lost 8 bases, with 12 bases spanning the gap. Germline V gene data show CDR1 as LNHDA and CDR2 as SQIVND (reference sequence). In nucleotides, the CDR3 is TGTGCCAGTAGTATATTCAGGGGCCCAGGCTACACCTTC. It translates to CASSIFRGPGYTF. Full variable domain (remainder filled in from reference TRBV19 and TRBJ1-2): DGGITQSPKYLFRKEGQNVTLSCEQNLNHDAMYWYRQDPGQGLRLIYYSQIVNDFQKGDIAEGYSVSREKKESFPLTVTSAQKNPTAFYLCASSIFRGPGYTFGSGTRLTVV.

This chain links TRBV28 with TRBJ1-2; unclear D gene. The germline CDR1 and CDR2 sequences are MDHEN and SYDVKM. The V and J ends lost 3 bases and 4 bases respectively, with 12 bases between them. The length of the CDR3 is 14 residues. CDR3 sequence: CASSFTQKIYGYTF. The CDR3 DNA sequence: TGTGCCAGCAGTTTTACGCAGAAAATCTATGGCTACACCTTC.

V is TRBV5-6 and J is TRBJ2-5; 7 bases are a match to TRBD2. This CDR3 contains 14 residues. V gave up 2 bases and J gave up 4 bases; unmatched junction bases: 5. Germline CDR1 is SGHDT and CDR2 is YYEEEE. In DNA form, the CDR3 reads TGTGCCAGCAGCTTAGAACTAGCGCTAGAGACCCAGTACTTC. This gives the protein CASSLELALETQYF.

This sequence joins TRBV5-4 and TRBJ2-3; TRBD2 matches at 11 bases. This CDR3 comprises 16 residues. The germline CDR1 and CDR2 sequences are SGHNT and YYREEE (reference sequence). J was trimmed by 3 bases and V by 1 base; bases with no gene match: 4. In DNA form, the CDR3 reads TGTGCCAGCAGCTTGAGGCTAGCGGGGGGTACAGATACGCAGTATTTT. Translating it yields CASSLRLAGGTDTQYF. Using reference TRBV5-4 and TRBJ2-3 for the parts outside the CDR3, the full variable domain is ETGVTQSPTHLIKTRGQQVTLRCSSQSGHNTVSWYQQALGQGPQFIFQYYREEENGRGNFPPRFSGLQFPNYSSELNVNALELDDSALYLCASSLRLAGGTDTQYFGPGTRLTVL.

The rearrangement links TRBV6-4 to TRBJ2-7, with D possibly TRBD1 on 7 matching bases. V was pared by 5 bases and J by 7 bases, with 21 bases between. Germline V lookup: CDR1 MRHNA, CDR2 SNTAGT. This CDR3 region has 15 residues. The CDR3 region has the DNA TGTGCCAGCAGTCCCGGGGGCAGGGGGTACGGGGAGCAGTACTTC. It yields the protein CASSPGGRGYGEQYF.

The genes are TRBV7-2 and TRBJ2-5; the match to TRBD2 covers 10 bases. CDR1 and CDR2 from the germline V gene are SGHTA and FQGNSA. CDR3 length equals 15 residues. J was trimmed by 1 base and V by 2 bases; bases with no gene match: 1. For the CDR3, the DNA is TGTGCCAGCAGCTTACAGCGGGGGGGCCAAGAGACCCAGTACTTC. Its translation is CASSLQRGGQETQYF.

CDR3 amino acids: CASSFRNLRVSFPVQTFYGYTF. The CDR3, as DNA: TGCGCCAGCAGCTTTAGAAACCTCCGGGTGTCCTTTCCGGTACAAACTTTCTATGGCTACACCTTC. This chain connects TRBV5-1 to TRBJ1-2; D is unclear. The germline gives CDR1 SGHRS, CDR2 YFSETQ. The CDR3 spans 22 residues. Trimming removed 2 bases from V and 4 bases from J, with 36 bases in between.

The V gene is TRBV25-1, the J gene TRBJ1-3; no clear D gene. V lost 4 bases to trimming and J lost 0 bases, with 10 bases between them. The CDR3 covers 15 residues. Germline V gene lookup returns CDR1 MGHDK and CDR2 SYGVNS. CDR3: CASSADSRSGNTIYF. The CDR3 bases are TGTGCCAGCAGTGCCGACTCCCGCTCTGGAAACACCATATATTTT.

CDR3 in DNA: TGTGCCAGCACCTGGGGGGGCGATCAGCCCCAGCATTTT. It encodes CASTWGGDQPQHF. V is TRBV2 and J is TRBJ1-5, with D possibly being TRBD1 (6 bases). The V and J ends lost 7 bases and 5 bases respectively, with 12 bases between them. This CDR3 is built from 13 residues. Germline V gives CDR1 SNHLY, CDR2 FYNNEI. The full variable domain, completed using reference TRBV2 and TRBJ1-5, is EPEVTQTPSHQVTQMGQEVILRCVPISNHLYFYWYRQILGQKVEFLVSFYNNEISEKSEIFDDQFSVERPDGSNFTLKIRSTKLEDSAMYFCASTWGGDQPQHFGDGTRLSIL.

The gene calls are TRBV5-1 and TRBJ1-1, with D hard to call. This CDR3 spans 13 amino acids. Germline V gene data show CDR1 as SGHRS and CDR2 as YFSETQ. V was clipped by 4 bases and J by 6 bases, with 13 bases between them. The CDR3 DNA follows: TGCGCCAGCAGCATGTCGTCCCGTCCTGAAGCTTTCTTT. It specifies CASSMSSRPEAFF.

J is TRBJ1-2 and V is TRBV11-2, with 8 bases lining up with TRBD1. The CDR3 is 18 residues long. V was pared by 1 base and J by 2 bases, with 12 bases of the junction left unmatched. Germline CDR1 SGHAT, CDR2 FQNNGV. The CDR3 sequence is CASSLARFRQGLNYGYTF. CDR3 DNA sequence: TGTGCCAGCAGCTTAGCCCGATTCCGACAGGGGTTGAACTATGGCTACACCTTC.

The rearrangement links TRBV30 to TRBJ2-2, with D perhaps TRBD2 (6 bases). This CDR3 comprises 13 residues. V shed 5 bases and J shed 7 bases, with 14 bases lying between them. Looked up from germline, CDR1 is GTSNPN and CDR2 is SVGIG (reference sequence). CDR3 DNA sequence: TGTGCCTGGGGCGGGACTTCTGGCGGGGAGCTGTTTTTT. Amino acids: CAWGGTSGGELFF.

The chain employs TRBV5-1 and TRBJ1-2; 7 bases map to TRBD1. Germline V CDR1 and CDR2: SGHRS, YFSETQ. J lost 4 bases, V lost 0 bases, and 9 bases had no gene match. The CDR3 totals 16 residues. In DNA form, the CDR3 reads TGCGCCAGCAGCTTGGAGGGTTTGACAGGGCCCTATGGCTACACCTTC. It codes for CASSLEGLTGPYGYTF.

This chain uses TRBV30 with TRBJ1-2, with D maybe TRBD1 (5 bases). The CDR3 sequence is 11 residues long. The germline V and J ends were trimmed by 0 bases and 6 bases, with 5 bases remaining between them. Germline-derived CDR1 and CDR2 are GTSNPN and SVGIG (reference sequence). CDR3 protein: CAWSVGHGYTF. CDR3 nucleotides: TGTGCCTGGAGTGTGGGGCATGGCTACACCTTC.

The rearrangement links TRBV27 to TRBJ1-1; D uncertain. The CDR3 runs to 13 residues. From germline, CDR1 is MNHEY and CDR2 SMNVEV (reference sequence). The V gene lost 4 bases and the J gene lost 1 base, with 7 bases spanning the gap. CDR3 protein: CASSYSGNTEAFF. In DNA form, the CDR3 reads TGTGCCAGCAGTTACTCAGGGAACACTGAAGCTTTCTTT.

This clone was seen just once. The chain has TRBV7-3 and TRBJ1-2, with 12 nucleotides matching TRBD1. The V segment lost 4 bases and the J segment 5 bases; nucleotides outside the gene matches: 5. CDR1 is SGHTA, CDR2 FQGTGA, per germline. This CDR3 is built from 15 residues. CDR3 region: CASSSGTGGAYGYTF. The CDR3, as DNA: TGTGCCAGCAGCTCCGGGACAGGGGGCGCTTATGGCTACACCTTC.

V usage is TRBV27 and J usage is TRBJ2-7; TRBD1 matches at 7 bases. The CDR3 length is 13 residues. The germline V gene has CDR1 MNHEY and CDR2 SMNVEV (reference sequence). Trimming took 6 bases from V and 3 from J; bases not matched to a gene: 5. The CDR3 loop is CASSRQGVYEQYF. Here the CDR3 DNA reads TGTGCCAGCAGCAGACAGGGAGTCTACGAGCAGTACTTC.